This TCR beta chain was retrieved from a study of technical replicates of blood from a few donors. Measured with immunoSEQ multiplex PCR; TCRdb has only the in-frame clones, and not every one. The data show under 85,000 clones, 90% to 95% seen once. Losses at the gene ends were 6 bases for V and 7 bases for J; bases not matched to a gene: 7. CDR3 size: 15 residues. In germline, CDR1 is SGHTA, CDR2 FQGNSA. This sequence joins TRBV7-2 and TRBJ2-2; 11 nucleotides agree with TRBD2. Sequencing was carried out using T cells isolated from PBMCs. This clonotype was obtained from a human donor in good health. The DNA for the CDR3 is TGTGCCAGCAGGTTACTAGCGGGAGAAGGCGGGGAGCTGTTTTTT. It specifies CASRLLAGEGGELFF.